The sequence of this T cell receptor (beta chain) was determined in a study of blood T cell repertoires in COVID-19. Deletions cut 5 bases from V and 7 bases from J, with 11 bases between. Germline values: CDR1 KGHDR, CDR2 SFDVKD. This CDR3 is built from 13 residues. This clone turned up a few times. TCRdb's copy holds only in-frame clones and misses some; the assay was immunoSEQ multiplex PCR. The table includes some 150,000 clones, 80% to 85% detected once. The material sequenced was peripheral blood. The V gene is TRBV24-1, the J gene TRBJ1-5, with a possible D match to TRBD1 (6 bases). This clonotype was obtained from a woman aged 60-75 years with acute or convalescent COVID-19. CDR3 DNA sequence: TGTGCCACCAGTGTATCAGGGGAACAGCCCCAGCATTTT. This encodes CATSVSGEQPQHF.